This record concerns one T cell receptor (beta chain) sequence. The data derive from a study of OX40 agonist ivuxolimab in advanced cancers. Study-wide context: Checkpoint inhibitors had been given previously to roughly 40% of patients.

This CDR3 is built from 15 residues. Germline V CDR1 and CDR2: LGHNA, YSLEER. V was clipped by 6 bases and J by 4 bases; unmatched bases: 11. Here immunoSEQ multiplex PCR was the method, and the copy in TCRdb shows in-frame clones only, minus some. The sample holds tens of thousands of clones; about 80% are singletons and the top ten take about 3%. This sequence was found in an adult with an advanced solid tumor such as melanoma, head and neck, liver or kidney cancer. The chain recombines TRBV4-3 with TRBJ2-5; 7 bases map to TRBD1. This material consisted of CD4+ or CD8+ T cells sorted from blood, taken in a trial of the OX40 agonist ivuxolimab. CDR3 in amino acids: CASSRTGDLRETQYF. The CDR3 DNA reads as TGCGCCAGCAGTCGTACAGGGGACCTTAGAGAGACCCAGTACTTC.